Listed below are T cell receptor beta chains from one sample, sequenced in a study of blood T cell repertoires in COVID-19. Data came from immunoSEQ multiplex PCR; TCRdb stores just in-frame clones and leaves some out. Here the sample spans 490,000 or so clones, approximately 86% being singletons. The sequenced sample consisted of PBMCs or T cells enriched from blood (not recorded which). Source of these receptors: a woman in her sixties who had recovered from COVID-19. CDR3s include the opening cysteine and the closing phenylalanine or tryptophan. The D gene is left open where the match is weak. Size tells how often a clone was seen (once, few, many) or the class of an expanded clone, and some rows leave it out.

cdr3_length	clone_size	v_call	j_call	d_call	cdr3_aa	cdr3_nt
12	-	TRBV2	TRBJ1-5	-	CARGSAGQPQHF	TGTGCCAGGGGGAGCGCTGGGCAGCCCCAGCATTTT
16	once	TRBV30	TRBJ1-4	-	CAWSGGENGVWEKLFF	TGTGCCTGGAGCGGTGGGGAGAACGGGGTTTGGGAAAAACTGTTTTTT
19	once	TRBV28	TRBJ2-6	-	CASSSNSQGPTSGANVLTF	TGTGCCAGCAGTTCCAATTCACAGGGTCCAACCTCTGGGGCCAACGTCCTGACTTTC
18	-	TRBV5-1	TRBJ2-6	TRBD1	CASSRGTGDRSGANVLTF	TGCGCCAGCAGCCGGGGGACAGGGGATCGGTCTGGGGCCAACGTCCTGACTTTC
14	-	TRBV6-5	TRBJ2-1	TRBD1	CASSYATGGYEQFF	TGTGCCAGCAGTTACGCGACAGGGGGCTATGAGCAGTTCTTC
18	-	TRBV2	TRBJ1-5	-	CASSVRGGTPYSNQPQHF	TGTGCCAGCAGTGTTAGGGGGGGTACTCCCTATAGCAATCAGCCCCAGCATTTT
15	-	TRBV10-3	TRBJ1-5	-	CATLGGAGGNQPQHF	TGTGCCACCCTCGGTGGGGCTGGAGGGAATCAGCCCCAGCATTTT
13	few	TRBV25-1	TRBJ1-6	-	CASLRGDNSPLHF	TGTGCCAGCCTGCGGGGGGATAATTCACCCCTCCACTTT
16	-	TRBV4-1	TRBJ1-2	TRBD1	CASSQPTGSLNYGYTF	TGCGCCAGCAGCCAACCGACAGGGAGCTTAAACTATGGCTACACCTTC
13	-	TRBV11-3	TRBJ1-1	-	CASSREGITEAFF	TGTGCCAGCAGCCGGGAGGGGATCACTGAAGCTTTCTTT
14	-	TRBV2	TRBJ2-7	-	CASSGGRLSYEQYF	TGTGCCAGCAGTGGAGGGAGACTATCCTACGAGCAGTACTTC
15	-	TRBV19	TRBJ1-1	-	CASSPRTGSVAEAFF	TGTGCCAGTAGTCCACGCACAGGGTCGGTCGCTGAAGCTTTCTTT
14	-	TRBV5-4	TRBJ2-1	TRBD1	CASNRQGSYNEQFF	TGTGCCAGCAATAGACAGGGCTCCTACAATGAGCAGTTCTTC
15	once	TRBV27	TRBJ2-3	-	CASSLITGVADTQYF	TGTGCCAGCAGTTTAATAACAGGAGTCGCAGATACGCAGTATTTT
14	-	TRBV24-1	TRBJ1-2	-	CASSSGGPRYGYTF	TGTGCCTCCTCCTCCGGGGGTCCTCGCTATGGCTACACCTTC
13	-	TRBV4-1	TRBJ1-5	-	CASSPRGNQPQHF	TGCGCCAGCAGCCCCCGGGGGAATCAGCCCCAGCATTTT
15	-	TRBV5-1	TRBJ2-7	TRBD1	CASSDDRQGNSEQYF	TGCGCCAGCAGCGACGACCGACAGGGAAATAGCGAGCAGTACTTC
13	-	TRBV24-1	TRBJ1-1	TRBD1	CATRGQGGTEAFF	TGTGCCACCAGAGGACAGGGTGGGACTGAAGCTTTCTTT
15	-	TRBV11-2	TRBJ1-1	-	CASRNSGKGNTEAFF	TGTGCCAGCAGGAATTCAGGGAAAGGGAACACTGAAGCTTTCTTT
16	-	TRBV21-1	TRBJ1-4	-	CASSKVWAGRYEKLFF	TGTGCCAGCAGCAAAGTTTGGGCAGGGAGGTACGAAAAACTGTTTTTT
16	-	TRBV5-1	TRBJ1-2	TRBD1	CASSGGTGLTNYGYTF	TGCGCCAGCAGCGGGGGGACAGGACTCACTAACTATGGCTACACCTTC
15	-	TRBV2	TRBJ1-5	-	CASSEEGGVGQPQHF	TGTGCCAGCAGTGAAGAAGGGGGGGTCGGTCAGCCCCAGCATTTT
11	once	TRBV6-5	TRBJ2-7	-	CASRDSHEQYF	TGTGCCAGTAGAGACTCCCACGAGCAGTACTTC
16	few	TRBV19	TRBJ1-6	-	CASSIDRPGATSPLHF	TGTGCCAGTAGTATAGATCGTCCAGGGGCGACTTCACCCCTCCACTTT
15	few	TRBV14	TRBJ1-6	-	CASSQEGTTNSPLHF	TGTGCCAGCAGCCAAGAAGGGACAACTAATTCACCCCTCCACTTT